The following is a T cell receptor beta chain sequence with its context. The record originates from a study of cytomegalovirus exposure and HLA in healthy donors. Study-level background: Later analysis reported that the approximately 120 validation repertoires shared the platform of the 500 to 750 first-cohort repertoires.

The repertoire was sequenced with immunoSEQ multiplex PCR; TCRdb's copy has only in-frame clones and lacks some. The sample consists of roughly 130,000 clones, about nine tenths of them appearing once. Germline lookup yields CDR1 MNHEY and CDR2 SVGAGI. Trimming shortened V by 2 bases and J by 4 bases, and 11 bases separated the two germline ends. The CDR3 has 14 residues. The sequenced sample consisted of PBMCs. The chain combines TRBV6-5 with TRBJ1-1; possible D gene TRBD1, 6 bases. The TCR originated in a man between 25 and 39 years old in good health and CMV-seronegative. The CDR3 nucleotides read TGTGCCAGCAGTTACGACAGGCCTAGCACTGAAGCTTTCTTT. Translation: CASSYDRPSTEAFF.